The 13 T cell receptor beta chains below come from one sample, sequenced in a study of response to subunit inactivated influenza vaccine. TCRdb itself ran the RT-PCR reads through MiXCR, one entry per CDR3 protein. The sample gives about 780,000 distinct CDR3 sequences, 15% to 20% of which show up once; around 9.9% is in the top ten. The sequencing here drew on PBMCs from blood, taken more than 4 days after vaccination. These receptor sequences come from a man aged 50 or older who received an inactivated influenza vaccine.

The gene calls are TRBV29-1 and TRBJ2-7; D gene unclear. Germline loops: CDR1 SQVTM, CDR2 ANQGSEA. Trimming took off 5 bases at V and 4 bases at J, with 15 bases between the two ends. The CDR3 consists of 13 residues. This chain's CDR3 is CSVRKAGAYEQYF. The CDR3 DNA reads as TGCAGCGTTCGAAAGGCCGGCGCGTACGAGCAGTACTTC.

This chain links TRBV28 with TRBJ1-5, with TRBD1 matching over 7 bases. Per germline, CDR1 MDHEN and CDR2 SYDVKM. The CDR3 extends over 16 amino acids. J lost 5 bases, V lost 6 bases, and 13 bases had no gene match. CDR3 nucleotides: TGTGCCAGCAGCGAGGGGGCCCTGAGGACACATCAGCCCCAGCATTTT. This sequence encodes CASSEGALRTHQPQHF.

This clonotype was picked up a small number of times. The chain has TRBV5-1 and TRBJ2-3; 15 nucleotides match TRBD2. CDR1 SGHRS and CDR2 YFSETQ come from the germline V gene. Losses at the gene ends were 2 bases for V and 5 bases for J; bases not matched to a gene: 6. This CDR3 is 17 amino acids long. The CDR3 DNA reads as TGCGCCAGCAGCTTTGGACTAGCGGGGGGGCAGGGAGATACGCAGTATTTT. Translation: CASSFGLAGGQGDTQYF.

This clonotype was observed a handful of times. V gene TRBV9 combines with J gene TRBJ2-2; D remains ambiguous. The CDR3 sequence is 16 residues long. Trimming cost V 0 bases and J 6 bases, with 15 bases left between them. Per the germline V gene, CDR1 is SGDLS and CDR2 is YYNGEE. The CDR3 nucleotides are TGTGCCAGCAGCGTAGGAGTAGGTTTGATCGCCGGGGAGCTGTTTTTT. Translation: CASSVGVGLIAGELFF.

The sample holds a few counts of this clonotype. The chain links TRBV18 to TRBJ2-1, with D unclear. V was trimmed by 3 bases and J by 5 bases, leaving 8 bases between them. The CDR3 loop spans 13 amino acids. Germline V gives CDR1 KGHSH, CDR2 LQKENI. The CDR3 coding sequence is TGTGCCAGCTCACCGCCTACTAACAATGAGCAGTTCTTC. Protein product: CASSPPTNNEQFF.

The CDR3 here is CSARDRGPGGAKTQYF. The CDR3, as DNA: TGCAGTGCTAGAGATCGGGGTCCGGGGGGGGCAAAGACCCAGTACTTC. This chain joins TRBV20-1 and TRBJ2-5, with 8 bases aligning to TRBD2. After removal of 0 bases from V and 6 bases from J, the junction contained 12 bases not matched to a gene. The CDR3 spans 16 residues. Germline CDR1 reads DFQATT; CDR2 reads SNEGSKA (reference sequence).

This clonotype was detected many times. The gene calls are TRBV5-1 and TRBJ1-1; D possibly corresponds to TRBD1 (6 bases). Germline V CDR1 and CDR2: SGHRS, YFSETQ. This CDR3 has 16 residues. Trimming removed 0 bases at V and 0 bases at J, with 12 bases between. CDR3 DNA sequence: TGCGCCAGCAGCTTGGCGACAGGTGGCATGAACACTGAAGCTTTCTTT. Amino acid sequence: CASSLATGGMNTEAFF.

The chain couples TRBV20-1 to TRBJ2-7; TRBD1 agrees at 12 bases. The CDR3 is made up of 15 amino acids. The germline V gene encodes CDR1 DFQATT and CDR2 SNEGSKA (reference sequence). V lost 2 bases and J lost 2; bases outside the gene matches: 4. Here the CDR3 reads CSARNRDRGPYEQYF. The CDR3 region has the DNA TGCAGTGCTAGAAACCGGGACAGGGGGCCCTACGAGCAGTACTTC.

The chain combines TRBV20-1 with TRBJ1-1; D remains unclear. The CDR3 has 12 amino acids. CDR1 and CDR2 from the germline V gene are DFQATT and SNEGSKA (reference sequence). V shed 3 bases and J shed 5 bases, with 10 bases lying between them. The CDR3 coding sequence is TGCAGTGCTAGGGACCGGGCGACTGAAGCTTTCTTT. This gives the protein CSARDRATEAFF.

J is TRBJ2-1 and V is TRBV7-8; either TRBD1 or TRBD2 may supply D (5 bases each). Trimming removed 1 base at V and 8 bases at J, with 18 bases between. The CDR3 runs 16 residues. Germline CDR1 and CDR2: SGHVS and FQNEAQ. This chain's CDR3 is CASSLDRDGFVYEQFF. The DNA for the CDR3 is TGTGCCAGCAGCTTAGACCGGGACGGGTTTGTCTATGAGCAGTTCTTC.

In its sample, this clonotype was seen a few times. This chain connects TRBV6-2 or TRBV6-3 to TRBJ2-7, with D perhaps matching TRBD2 (5 bases). Trimming cost V 3 bases and J 5 bases, with 14 bases left between them. Germline CDR1 is MNHEY and CDR2 is SVGEGT. CDR3 size: 14 residues. The CDR3 here is CASSYEGLRDEQYF. The DNA of the CDR3 is TGTGCCAGCAGTTATGAGGGCCTGCGGGACGAGCAGTACTTC.

This clonotype occurred many times. The chain is built from TRBV5-1 and TRBJ1-3, with 11 bases lining up with TRBD1. Germline trimming cut 5 bases from V and 10 bases from J; bases unmatched to any gene: 5. In germline, CDR1 is SGHRS, CDR2 YFSETQ. The length of the CDR3 is 13 residues. CDR3 residues: CASSRDRGLTIYF. The CDR3 bases are TGCGCCAGCAGTCGGGACAGGGGGTTGACCATATATTTT.

This clonotype was counted only a few times. The J gene is TRBJ2-3, the V gene TRBV6-2 or TRBV6-3, with a weak D call TRBD2 (6 bases). Germline V gene sequence: CDR1 MNHEY, CDR2 SVGEGT. The CDR3 sequence is 16 residues long. V lost 6 bases and J 6 bases, leaving 22 bases between the germline ends. The CDR3 sequence is CASREGLSVRKDTQYF. In DNA form, the CDR3 reads TGTGCCAGCAGGGAGGGACTCTCCGTGAGGAAGGATACGCAGTATTTT.